This T cell receptor beta chain derives from a study of beta chain features in type 1 diabetes (dated by TCRdb to the late 2010s). Describing the broader study: Patients and healthy donors did not differ in mean age, gender distribution, total cell number or subset yield. A total of 85 million to 140 million sorted cells were examined across all samples, and a strong correlation was observed between cell number per subset and RNA yield. The study compared the TCRB repertoires of sorted circulating CD4+ T cell subsets in recently diagnosed type 1 diabetes patients with those in matched healthy donors. Regulatory and stem cell-like memory subsets were obtained from only 8 patients and about 8 healthy donors, while naive and central memory subsets were obtained from all 28 donors.

For CDR1 and CDR2, the germline V gene lists SGHDN and FVKESK. From cysteine to phenylalanine, the CDR3 is 14 amino acids long. Solely the CDR3 DNA is kept, with 42 bases framed from the first base. V has 1 base trimmed and J has 3 bases trimmed; junction bases matching no gene number 3. This clone was detected only a few times. What this receptor recognizes is not known. No per-base quality is available; no much larger clone lies one base away. The same CDR3 is also encoded by other DNA sequences in this sample. Each donor gave one peripheral blood draw, approximately 110 mL on average, collected into heparinised tubes. A BD FACSAria II and a panel including CD45RO, CCR7, CD25, CD127, CD95 and CD27 were used to sort naive, central memory, regulatory and stem cell-like memory CD4+ T cells. Every sorted population had a purity above 95%. Right away, PBMCs were isolated by Lymphoprep density gradient centrifugation and were stained directly, with no culture step. So that batch effects would be minimized, each experiment stained and sorted samples in pairs, pairing one healthy donor with one patient.

The entire isolated RNA was reverse transcribed using the High Capacity cDNA Reverse Transcription Kit, and thus expressed TCRB transcripts were sequenced. Naive, central memory and regulatory T cell samples underwent deep immunoSEQ sequencing, averaging about 3.57 million total reads per sample. Sorted cells were lysed in RLT buffer, and RNA was extracted using DNase-treated RNeasy Micro or Mini kits according to cell number. To prevent cross-contamination, each cell subset was processed individually, whereas patient and healthy donor samples were processed jointly. TCRB sequences were amplified from cDNA with the immunoSEQ multiplex PCR, producing 87-bp fragments spanning the CDR3 region. Sequencing of the amplicons was done on the Illumina HiSeq platform. The study's own analysis went as follows. Synthetic template baselines were used to correct PCR bias computationally, reads within Hamming distance 2 were collapsed, and singletons that could not be merged were discarded. Reads were aligned to IMGT to assign V, D and J genes, CDR3 length, and insertions or deletions at six rearrangement sites. Within each subset, clonotype counts were normalized to sorted cell number, after which true diversity and Gini coefficients were computed with the tcR R package. The overlap coefficient, calculated on TCRB nucleotide sequences, was used to measure repertoire sharing. Out-of-frame TCRB sequences from naive cells were analyzed to stand in for the pre-selection repertoire. TCRdb provides this immuneACCESS table in a form limited to in-frame rearrangements. Some clones are lacking; in checked studies, under half of them reflect an unresolved V gene, and why the rest are absent is not known. Clonal size and the V and J genes are those of that table, whereas D and trimming came from the DNA. This sample holds about 900,000 clones; under 20% were observed only once. The ten largest clonotypes hold about 0.02% of the sample.

Study-level results and caveats: HLA sub-analyses involved small numbers of individuals, so any influence of HLA type on TCRB rearrangement remained unresolved. In all four CD4+ subsets, TCRB CDR3 length was moderately but significantly shorter in type 1 diabetes patients. PCR may preferentially amplify shorter templates, but because patient and control samples were amplified and corrected together, any resulting skew would affect both groups equally. Naive, central memory and regulatory TCRB repertoires appeared to be more alike among patients than among healthy donors. Because cDNA was sequenced instead of genomic DNA, highly expressing activated cells could be over-represented, though the groups showed no difference in activation or CD3 levels. Patients with type 1 diabetes made fewer insertions and deleted more nucleotides at VDJ recombination sites, implying thymic rearrangement abnormalities.

Recombination connected TRBV14 to TRBJ2-7; 7 bases in the middle match TRBD2. This TCR came from a woman aged 18-29 years in good health. Material for sequencing was naive CD4+ T cells from blood. Explained via the paper, the cell subset or site label denotes: true naive CD4+ T cells. This receptor carries the CDR3 CASSQGGSGYEQYF. The DNA sequence is as follows: TGTGCCAGCAGCCAAGGCGGGAGCGGCTACGAGCAGTACTTC. The entire variable domain, with the stretches around the CDR3 drawn from the reference TRBV14 and TRBJ2-7 proteins, is EAGVTQFPSHSVIEKGQTVTLRCDPISGHDNLYWYRRVMGKEIKFLLHFVKESKQDESGMPNNRFLAERTGGTYSTLKVQPAELEDSGVYFCASSQGGSGYEQYFGPGTRLTVT.